Only a few counts were recorded for the clone carrying this T cell receptor (beta chain). Gene names denote mouse genes. The CDR3 end falls 1 residue outside the read, so it is completed with the germline J gene. Germline CDR1 is SNHLY and CDR2 is FYNGKV (reference sequence). Trimming stripped 3 bases from V and 0 bases from J, with 6 bases between. This CDR3 region has 13 residues. This sample is part of a study of tissue T cells after allogeneic stem cell transplantation. Described time point: mouse harvest day 14 after allogeneic transplant. Tail vein injection delivered 10^7 T-cell-depleted bone marrow cells and 10^6 splenic CD5+ T cells. Mice had MHC-mismatched B6 into BALB/c GVHD, sampled day 7 or 14. TCRdb keeps only in-frame clones here, not all; method: immunoSEQ multiplex PCR. The repertoire has about 7,700 clones, approximately 40% of them found once; the top ten carry 5.5% to 7.5%.

The receptor was derived from a female BALB/c mouse given C57BL/6 T cells with graft-versus-host disease after an allogeneic hematopoietic cell transplant. V usage is TRBV3 and J usage is TRBJ2-7; D gene ambiguous. The specimen sequenced was skin. CDR3 residues: CASSLLASYEQYF. The sequenced part of the CDR3 DNA is TGTGCCAGCAGCTTGCTCGCCTCCTATGAACAGTAC.